The 29 T cell receptor beta chains below were found in one sample sequenced in a study of shared clonotypes between healthy human individuals. TCRdb keeps only in-frame clones here, not all; method: immunoSEQ multiplex PCR. The sample yields 1,500,000 or so clones, roughly 96% seen once. Sequenced input: naive CD4+ T cells sorted from blood. The subset is: CD45RA+ positively selected. The receptors were gathered from a man under 40 in good health.

This rearrangement joins TRBV6-1 to TRBJ1-1; D is unclear. The CDR3 extends over 13 amino acids. CDR1 is MNHNS, CDR2 SASEGT, per germline. The V and J ends lost 3 bases and 2 bases respectively, with 7 bases between them. The CDR3 loop reads CASSETINTEAFF. Here the CDR3 DNA reads TGTGCCAGCAGTGAGACCATAAACACTGAAGCTTTCTTT.

CDR3 sequence (DNA): TGTGCCAGCAGCCAAATGACCCGGACTAGCGGGATAAATGAGCAGTTCTTC. Translating gives CASSQMTRTSGINEQFF. This rearrangement joins TRBV11-3 to TRBJ2-1; 12 bases map to TRBD2. J lost 7 bases, V lost 5 bases, and 12 bases had no gene match. CDR3 length: 17 amino acids. Germline V gives CDR1 SGHNT, CDR2 YENEEA.

The chain carries TRBV7-2 and TRBJ2-1; 7 bases map to TRBD2. V shed 2 bases, J shed 8 bases, and the junction held 12 bases outside the gene matches. The CDR3 is 16 amino acids. Germline CDR1 reads SGHTA; CDR2 reads FQGNSA. Here the CDR3 reads CASSLQLADISDEQFF. The CDR3 DNA follows: TGTGCCAGCAGCTTACAGCTAGCGGACATAAGCGATGAGCAGTTCTTC.

V and J are TRBV10-2 and TRBJ2-1, with D tentatively TRBD1 (5 bases). The CDR3 sequence is 13 residues long. Germline V gene lookup returns CDR1 WSHSY and CDR2 SAAADI. V was cut by 5 bases and J by 3 bases, with 8 bases left in between. The CDR3, as DNA: TGCGCCAGCAGTTCCGACAGCTACAATGAGCAGTTCTTC. Protein: CASSSDSYNEQFF.

The table lists this clone with a count of one. The chain has TRBV18 and TRBJ2-2, with 8 positions matching TRBD2. CDR3 length: 15 amino acids. In germline, CDR1 is KGHSH, CDR2 LQKENI. V lost 8 bases to trimming and J lost 4 bases; unmatched junction nucleotides: 9. In DNA form, the CDR3 reads TGTGCCAGCCCATTCAAGCGGGGGTTCACCGGGGAGCTGTTTTTT. Encoded protein: CASPFKRGFTGELFF. Using reference TRBV18 and TRBJ2-2 for the parts outside the CDR3, the full variable domain is NAGVMQNPRHLVRRRGQEARLRCSPMKGHSHVYWYRQLPEEGLKFMVYLQKENIIDESGMPKERFSAEFPKEGPSILRIQQVVRGDSAAYFCASPFKRGFTGELFFGEGSRLTVL.

The rearrangement links TRBV29-1 to TRBJ1-1, with 10 bases matching TRBD1. The CDR3 has 16 amino acids. Germline V gene data show CDR1 as SQVTM and CDR2 as ANQGSEA. The V and J ends lost 7 bases and 6 bases, in that order; junction bases with no gene match: 17. The CDR3 DNA reads TGCAGCGCAAGGACAGGGGGATCCCCAATCTTTTCTGAAGCTTTCTTT. Translated, it gives CSARTGGSPIFSEAFF.

This chain joins TRBV19 and TRBJ2-7; the match to TRBD2 covers 8 bases. CDR3 length equals 15 residues. V shed 5 bases, J shed 0 bases, and the junction held 6 bases outside the gene matches. Per germline, CDR1 LNHDA and CDR2 SQIVND (reference sequence). This CDR3 reads CASSVLAGRSYEQYF. The CDR3 DNA follows: TGTGCCAGTAGTGTATTAGCGGGGCGCTCCTACGAGCAGTACTTC.

The rearrangement uses TRBV9 and TRBJ2-2, with 9 bases that match TRBD2. Germline CDR1 reads SGDLS; CDR2 reads YYNGEE. CDR3 length equals 16 residues. The trim removed 0 bases at V and 6 bases at J, leaving 6 bases unmatched. The CDR3 is CASSVVAGGMAGELFF. The CDR3 coding sequence is TGTGCCAGCAGCGTAGTCGCGGGAGGGATGGCCGGGGAGCTGTTTTTT.

The chain joins TRBV9 to TRBJ2-2; tentatively, D is TRBD1 (8 bases). Germline CDR1 is SGDLS and CDR2 is YYNGEE. CDR3 length equals 16 residues. With 4 bases removed from V and 4 bases from J, the gap between germline ends came to 17 bases. Here the CDR3 DNA reads TGTGCCAGCAGCCCCAGGGGGCGGGAGAGCACCGGGGAGCTGTTTTTT. It translates to CASSPRGRESTGELFF.

This chain uses TRBV27 with TRBJ1-5; 7 bases agree with TRBD1. J lost 0 bases, V lost 2 bases, and 1 base had no gene match. Germline CDR1 is MNHEY and CDR2 is SMNVEV (reference sequence). CDR3 length equals 15 residues. CDR3: CASSLGTDSNQPQHF. Here the CDR3 DNA reads TGTGCCAGCAGTTTAGGGACAGATAGCAATCAGCCCCAGCATTTT.

As concerns this clone: The same CDR3 can be traced to other DNA sequences in this sample. The chain recombines TRBV5-6 with TRBJ1-1; TRBD1 might be the D (6 bases). V lost 7 bases, J lost 4 bases, and 29 bases lay in between. The length of the CDR3 is 18 residues. The germline CDR1 and CDR2 sequences are SGHDT and YYEEEE. In nucleotides, the CDR3 is TGTGCCAGCCGGGCGGGGGCGGGCACAGGGCGTTGGGGCACTGAAGCTTTCTTT. This codes for CASRAGAGTGRWGTEAFF.

This clone has just one count. The rearrangement uses TRBV18 and TRBJ2-1; D is uncertain. The V gene's germline CDR1 is KGHSH and CDR2 LQKENI. This CDR3 is 13 amino acids long. The V end was cut by 1 base, the J end by 9 bases, with 10 bases between. The DNA of the CDR3 is TGTGCCAGCTCACCACTCCCGGGCGGTGAGCAGTTCTTC. Amino acids: CASSPLPGGEQFF.

This chain uses TRBV5-4 with TRBJ2-1, with 8 nucleotides matching TRBD2. This CDR3 is built from 13 residues. J gave up 10 bases and V 0 bases, and 3 bases lay outside the gene matches. Germline loops: CDR1 SGHNT, CDR2 YYREEE (reference sequence). In DNA, the CDR3 is TGTGCCAGCAGCTTGGGGACTAGCCTGGAGCAGTTCTTC. Protein product: CASSLGTSLEQFF.

The V and J genes are TRBV5-1 and TRBJ2-7; TRBD1 aligns across 7 bases. The CDR3 runs to 14 residues. The V gene's germline CDR1 is SGHRS and CDR2 YFSETQ. The V gene end was trimmed by 1 base and the J gene end by 0 bases; junction bases not matched to a gene: 1. CDR3 in amino acids: CASSLNRGSYEQYF. CDR3 in DNA: TGCGCCAGCAGCTTGAACAGGGGCTCCTACGAGCAGTACTTC.

The gene calls are TRBV19 and TRBJ2-3; unclear D gene. CDR1 is LNHDA, CDR2 SQIVND, per germline (reference sequence). V lost 5 bases and J lost 6, with 15 bases in between. This CDR3 has 14 residues. The CDR3 region is CASSLRARTDTQYF. CDR3 DNA: TGTGCCAGTAGTCTCCGGGCCAGGACGGATACGCAGTATTTT. Combining the CDR3 with reference TRBV19 and TRBJ2-3 gives the whole variable domain DGGITQSPKYLFRKEGQNVTLSCEQNLNHDAMYWYRQDPGQGLRLIYYSQIVNDFQKGDIAEGYSVSREKKESFPLTVTSAQKNPTAFYLCASSLRARTDTQYFGPGTRLTVL.

The chain carries TRBV19 and TRBJ2-4; D remains ambiguous. Looked up from germline, CDR1 is LNHDA and CDR2 is SQIVND (reference sequence). CDR3 size: 14 residues. Trimming removed 7 bases at V and 6 bases at J, with 16 bases between. CDR3 DNA sequence: TGTGCCAGTAAAAGGAGTGGCATTGGAAACATTCAGTACTTC. It is translated as CASKRSGIGNIQYF.

Comments on this clone: Compared with germline, one end of the junction differs, possibly owing to a read error. Other DNA sequences within the sample encode an identical CDR3. J is TRBJ2-7 and V is TRBV18; 14 bases map to TRBD2. The CDR3 runs 17 residues. The V gene's germline CDR1 is KGHSH and CDR2 LQKENI. The CDR3 sequence: CASSPFGLAGGLSEQYF. CDR3 DNA sequence: TGTGCCAGTTCACCATTTGGACTAGCGGGAGGTCTTTCCGAGCAGTACTTC.

Here the CDR3 DNA reads TGTGCCAGCAGCTCCAGGATAAACACCGGGGAGCTGTTTTTT. This codes for CASSSRINTGELFF. V usage is TRBV7-2 and J usage is TRBJ2-2; D not resolved. V was shortened by 4 bases and J by 2 bases, with 8 bases between the two germline ends. The CDR3 sequence is 14 residues long. Germline-derived CDR1 and CDR2 are SGHTA and FQGNSA. The whole variable domain, filled in from reference TRBV7-2 and TRBJ2-2, reads GAGVSQSPSNKVTEKGKDVELRCDPISGHTALYWYRQSLGQGLEFLIYFQGNSAPDKSGLPSDRFSAERTGGSVSTLTIQRTQQEDSAVYLCASSSRINTGELFFGEGSRLTVL.

The chain links TRBV29-1 to TRBJ2-2; a weak D match, TRBD1 (6 bases). The CDR3 is made up of 15 amino acids. The germline CDR1 and CDR2 sequences are SQVTM and ANQGSEA. V shed 7 bases and J shed 0 bases, with 15 bases lying between them. The DNA of the CDR3 is TGCAGCGGGGGTGACAGGTATCCGAACACCGGGGAGCTGTTTTTT. Protein product: CSGGDRYPNTGELFF.

The chain links TRBV11-2 to TRBJ2-3; TRBD2 might be the D (6 bases). The V end was cut by 2 bases, the J end by 9 bases, with 21 bases between. The germline V gene has CDR1 SGHAT and CDR2 FQNNGV. This CDR3 has 16 residues. DNA of the CDR3: TGTGCCAGCAGCTTAAGGATCGCGGGAAAGGTGGGAACGCAGTATTTT. It encodes CASSLRIAGKVGTQYF.

This rearrangement joins TRBV2 to TRBJ2-6, with D perhaps matching TRBD2 (5 bases). This CDR3 has 13 amino acids. CDR1 is SNHLY and CDR2 is FYNNEI in the germline V gene. V lost 11 bases, J lost 2 bases, and 10 bases lay in between. In DNA, the CDR3 is TGTGCCGGTAGGGAGCCTGGGGCCAACGTCCTGACTTTC. Translating it yields CAGREPGANVLTF.

As regards this clone: Other DNA sequences from this sample encode an identical CDR3 as well. The chain couples TRBV18 to TRBJ2-3, with D perhaps matching TRBD2 (6 bases). This CDR3 spans 16 amino acids. Trimming took 6 bases from V and 0 from J, leaving 16 bases between them. From germline, CDR1 is KGHSH and CDR2 LQKENI. Here the CDR3 reads CASSPLSGGSTDTQYF. The DNA of the CDR3 is TGTGCCAGCTCCCCCCTAAGCGGAGGGAGCACAGATACGCAGTATTTT.

J is TRBJ2-2 and V is TRBV5-1; D is unclear. Trimming took 3 bases from V and 4 from J, leaving 13 bases between them. There are 15 residues in the CDR3. From germline, CDR1 is SGHRS and CDR2 YFSETQ. This chain's CDR3 is CASSSPGLFTGELFF. In nucleotides, the CDR3 is TGCGCCAGCAGCTCTCCAGGCCTTTTCACCGGGGAGCTGTTTTTT.

The rearrangement uses TRBV28 and TRBJ2-2; weak D call: TRBD2 (6 bases). The CDR3 is 14 residues long. CDR1 and CDR2 (germline): MDHEN, SYDVKM. The ends were cut back, 2 bases at V and 7 bases at J, with 11 bases in the middle. DNA of the CDR3: TGTGCCAGCAGTTTAGGAGGGTTCGGCGGGGAGCTGTTTTTT. Translation: CASSLGGFGGELFF.

The chain couples TRBV2 to TRBJ2-1; 12 positions agree with TRBD2. Germline V gene sequence: CDR1 SNHLY, CDR2 FYNNEI. Germline trimming cut 5 bases from V and 9 bases from J; bases unmatched to any gene: 5. This CDR3 is built from 14 residues. The CDR3 protein is CASSPGLAGLEQFF. The CDR3 DNA follows: TGTGCCAGCAGTCCGGGACTAGCGGGTCTTGAGCAGTTCTTC.

The chain employs TRBV29-1 and TRBJ1-5; tentatively, D is TRBD1 (5 bases). Trimming removed 5 bases at V and 7 bases at J, with 15 bases between. CDR3 length equals 13 residues. Per the germline V gene, CDR1 is SQVTM and CDR2 is ANQGSEA. The CDR3 nucleotides are TGCAGCGTTAGGTGGGGCAGTGACCAGCCCCAGCATTTT. This codes for CSVRWGSDQPQHF. Filled out from reference TRBV29-1 and TRBJ1-5, the complete variable domain reads SAVISQKPSRDICQRGTSLTIQCQVDSQVTMMFWYRQQPGQSLTLIATANQGSEATYESGFVIDKFPISRPNLTFSTLTVSNMSPEDSSIYLCSVRWGSDQPQHFGDGTRLSIL.

This clone was recorded once. This chain connects TRBV28 to TRBJ2-1; 7 bases map to TRBD2. Trimming cost V 1 base and J 8 bases; bases outside gene matches: 17. Germline assignment: CDR1 MDHEN and CDR2 SYDVKM. This CDR3 is built from 18 residues. The CDR3 here is CASSLLGWAGVGSDEQFF. DNA of the CDR3: TGTGCCAGCAGTTTATTGGGGTGGGCGGGAGTCGGCTCGGATGAGCAGTTCTTC.

V gene TRBV28 combines with J gene TRBJ1-2, with D uncertain. The CDR3 consists of 12 residues. Germline V gene data show CDR1 as MDHEN and CDR2 as SYDVKM. With 5 bases removed from V and 8 bases from J, the gap between germline ends came to 12 bases. This chain's CDR3 is CASSGGSMGYTF. The DNA of the CDR3 is TGTGCCAGCAGTGGTGGATCCATGGGCTACACCTTC.

V and J are TRBV11-2 and TRBJ2-5; tentatively, D is TRBD1 (6 bases). This CDR3 is built from 14 residues. The germline CDR1 and CDR2 sequences are SGHAT and FQNNGV. Trimming cost V 1 base and J 5 bases, with 11 bases left between them. The CDR3 DNA is TGTGCCAGCAGCTTAGGCAGGGGCGGGGAGACCCAGTACTTC. As protein: CASSLGRGGETQYF.